The clone carrying this T cell receptor beta chain is judged medium-sized. The target antigen is unknown. This sample stems from a study of T cell repertoires in aging, cancer and after chemotherapy. Study-level findings and limits: In each cancer cohort, median generation probability increased across chemotherapy, suggesting thymic output rebounded.

Amplification of TCR beta used genomic DNA extracted from peripheral blood. TRB rearrangements spanning V, D and J were amplified using mixed TRB-A/B primers. One entry per CDR3 protein, called by TCRdb with MiXCR from the multiplex PCR reads. The data hold about 6,000 distinct CDR3 sequences, with roughly 23% observed a single time. This receptor was identified in a human donor in good health. Sequencing was done on a sample of blood.

CDR3 protein: CSATRQGAGRAFF. The CDR3 DNA is TGCAGTGCTACTAGACAGGGGGCAGGAAGGGCTTTCTTT. The chain combines TRBV20-1 with TRBJ1-1, with 10 bases fitting TRBD1. With V trimmed by 4 bases and J by 11 bases, 10 bases remained unmatched. The CDR3 contains 13 residues. Germline values: CDR1 DFQATT, CDR2 SNEGSKA (reference sequence).